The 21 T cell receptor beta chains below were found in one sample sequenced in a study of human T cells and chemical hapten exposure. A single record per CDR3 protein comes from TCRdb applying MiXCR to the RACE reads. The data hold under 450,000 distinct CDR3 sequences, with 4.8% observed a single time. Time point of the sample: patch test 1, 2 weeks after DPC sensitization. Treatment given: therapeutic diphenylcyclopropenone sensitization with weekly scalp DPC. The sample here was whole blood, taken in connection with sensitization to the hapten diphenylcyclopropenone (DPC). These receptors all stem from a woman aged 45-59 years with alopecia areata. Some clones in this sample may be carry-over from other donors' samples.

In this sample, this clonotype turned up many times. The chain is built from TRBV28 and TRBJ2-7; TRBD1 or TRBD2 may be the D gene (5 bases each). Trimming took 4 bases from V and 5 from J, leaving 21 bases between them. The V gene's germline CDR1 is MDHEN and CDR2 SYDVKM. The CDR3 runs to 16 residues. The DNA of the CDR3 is TGTGCCAGCAGTTCTCCCCCCCGGGGCAGGGTCGACGAGCAGTACTTC. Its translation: CASSSPPRGRVDEQYF.

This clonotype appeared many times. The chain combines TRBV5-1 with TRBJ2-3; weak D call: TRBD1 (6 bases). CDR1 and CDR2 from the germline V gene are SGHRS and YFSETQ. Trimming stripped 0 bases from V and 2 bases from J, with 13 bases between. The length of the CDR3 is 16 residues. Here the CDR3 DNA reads TGCGCCAGCAGCTTGGAAGTAGACAGGTTCACAGATACGCAGTATTTT. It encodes CASSLEVDRFTDTQYF.

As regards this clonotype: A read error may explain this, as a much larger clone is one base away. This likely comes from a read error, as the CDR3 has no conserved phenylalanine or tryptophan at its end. Here the CDR3 DNA reads TGCAGTGCAACCCCTCGGGGGTACTACTCCTACAATGAGCAGTTCTCC. Translation: CSATPRGYYSYNEQFS. The rearrangement uses TRBV20-1 and TRBJ2-1, with D maybe TRBD2 (6 bases). The CDR3 totals 16 residues. Deletions cut 6 bases from V and 0 bases from J, with 18 bases between. Germline-derived CDR1 and CDR2 are DFQATT and SNEGSKA (reference sequence).

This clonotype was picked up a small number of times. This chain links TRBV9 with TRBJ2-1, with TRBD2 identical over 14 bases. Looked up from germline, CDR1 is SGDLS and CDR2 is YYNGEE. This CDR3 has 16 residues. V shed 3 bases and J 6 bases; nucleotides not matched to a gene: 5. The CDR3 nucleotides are TGTGCCAGCAGCGCTCTGACTAGCGGGAGGGTCAATGAGCAGTTCTTC. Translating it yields CASSALTSGRVNEQFF.

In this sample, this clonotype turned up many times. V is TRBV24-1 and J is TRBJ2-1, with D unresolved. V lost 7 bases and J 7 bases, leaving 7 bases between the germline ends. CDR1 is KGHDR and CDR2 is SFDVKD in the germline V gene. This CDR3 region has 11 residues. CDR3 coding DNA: TGTGCCACCAGCTACGGGAATGAGCAGTTCTTC. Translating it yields CATSYGNEQFF.

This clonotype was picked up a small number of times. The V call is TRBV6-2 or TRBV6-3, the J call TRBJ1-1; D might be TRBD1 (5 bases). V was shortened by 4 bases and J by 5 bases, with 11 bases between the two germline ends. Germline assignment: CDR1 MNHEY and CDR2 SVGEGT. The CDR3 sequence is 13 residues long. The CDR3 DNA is TGTGCCAGCAGTTGGCAGGGCGGGACTGAAGCTTTCTTT. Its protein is CASSWQGGTEAFF.

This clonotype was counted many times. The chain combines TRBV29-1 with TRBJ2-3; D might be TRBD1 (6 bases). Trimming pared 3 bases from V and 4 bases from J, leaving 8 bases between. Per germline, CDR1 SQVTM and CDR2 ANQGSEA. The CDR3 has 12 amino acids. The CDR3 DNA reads TGCAGCGTTGAGTGGGGGCCAGATACGCAGTATTTT. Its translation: CSVEWGPDTQYF.

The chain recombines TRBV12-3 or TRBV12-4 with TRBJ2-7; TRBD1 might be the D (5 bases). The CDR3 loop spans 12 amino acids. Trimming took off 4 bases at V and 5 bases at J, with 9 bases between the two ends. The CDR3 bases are TGTGCCAGCAGTTCCGACAGTAACGAGCAGTACTTC. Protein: CASSSDSNEQYF.

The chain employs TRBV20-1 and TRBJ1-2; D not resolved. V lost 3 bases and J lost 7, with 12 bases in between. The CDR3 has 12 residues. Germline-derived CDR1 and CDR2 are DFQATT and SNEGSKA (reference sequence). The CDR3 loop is CSASSGIGGYTF. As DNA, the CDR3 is TGCAGTGCTAGCTCGGGGATCGGTGGCTACACCTTC.

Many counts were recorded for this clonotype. CDR3 loop: CSAHIKNTEAFF. The CDR3 bases are TGCAGTGCCCACATTAAGAACACTGAAGCTTTCTTT. The chain is built from TRBV20-1 and TRBJ1-1; no firm D call. Germline V gene data show CDR1 as DFQATT and CDR2 as SNEGSKA (reference sequence). The CDR3 has 12 residues. V was pared by 6 bases and J by 1 base, with 9 bases between.

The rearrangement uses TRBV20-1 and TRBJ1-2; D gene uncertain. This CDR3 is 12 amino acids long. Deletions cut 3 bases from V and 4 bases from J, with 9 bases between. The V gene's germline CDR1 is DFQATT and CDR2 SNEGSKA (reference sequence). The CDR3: CSARPTAYGYTF. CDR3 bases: TGCAGTGCTAGGCCCACAGCCTATGGCTACACCTTC.

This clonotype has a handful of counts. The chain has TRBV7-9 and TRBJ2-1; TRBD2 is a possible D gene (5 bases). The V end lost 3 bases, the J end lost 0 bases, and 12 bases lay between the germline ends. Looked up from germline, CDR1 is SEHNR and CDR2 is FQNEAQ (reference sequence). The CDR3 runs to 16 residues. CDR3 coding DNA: TGTGCCAGCAGCTTTACGACTACTAGCTCCTACAATGAGCAGTTCTTC. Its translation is CASSFTTTSSYNEQFF. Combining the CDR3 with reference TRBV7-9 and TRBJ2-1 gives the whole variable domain DTGVSQNPRHKITKRGQNVTFRCDPISEHNRLYWYRQTLGQGPEFLTYFQNEAQLEKSRLLSDRFSAERPKGSFSTLEIQRTEQGDSAMYLCASSFTTTSSYNEQFFGPGTRLTVL.

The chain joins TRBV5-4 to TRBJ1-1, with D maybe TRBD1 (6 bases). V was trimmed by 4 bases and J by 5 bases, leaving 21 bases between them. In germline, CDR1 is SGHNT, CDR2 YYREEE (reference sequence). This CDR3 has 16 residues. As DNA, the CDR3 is TGTGCCAGCAGCGCTCAACCCAGGGGTGAGGGGACTGAAGCTTTCTTT. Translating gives CASSAQPRGEGTEAFF.

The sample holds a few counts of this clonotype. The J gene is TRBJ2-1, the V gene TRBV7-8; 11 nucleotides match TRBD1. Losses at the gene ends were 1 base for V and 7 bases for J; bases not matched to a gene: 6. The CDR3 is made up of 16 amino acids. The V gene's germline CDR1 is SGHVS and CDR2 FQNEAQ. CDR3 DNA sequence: TGTGCCAGCAGCTTAGAGTTTGGACAGGGGGCTAATGAGCAGTTCTTC. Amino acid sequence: CASSLEFGQGANEQFF.

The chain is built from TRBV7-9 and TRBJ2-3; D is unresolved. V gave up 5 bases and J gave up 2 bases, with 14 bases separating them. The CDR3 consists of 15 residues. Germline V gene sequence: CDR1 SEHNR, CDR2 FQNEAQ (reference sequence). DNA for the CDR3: TGTGCCAGCAGCCCCCTTCTCGGCCCCACAGATACGCAGTATTTT. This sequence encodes CASSPLLGPTDTQYF.

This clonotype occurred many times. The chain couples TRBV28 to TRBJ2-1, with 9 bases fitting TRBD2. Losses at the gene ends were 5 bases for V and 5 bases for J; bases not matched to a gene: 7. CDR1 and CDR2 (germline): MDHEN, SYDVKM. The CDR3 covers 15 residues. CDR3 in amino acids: CASSAGTSYDNEQFF. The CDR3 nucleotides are TGTGCCAGCAGTGCCGGGACTAGCTATGACAATGAGCAGTTCTTC. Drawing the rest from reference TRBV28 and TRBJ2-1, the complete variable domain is DVKVTQSSRYLVKRTGEKVFLECVQDMDHENMFWYRQDPGLGLRLIYFSYDVKMKEKGDIPEGYSVSREKKERFSLILESASTNQTSMYLCASSAGTSYDNEQFFGPGTRLTVL.

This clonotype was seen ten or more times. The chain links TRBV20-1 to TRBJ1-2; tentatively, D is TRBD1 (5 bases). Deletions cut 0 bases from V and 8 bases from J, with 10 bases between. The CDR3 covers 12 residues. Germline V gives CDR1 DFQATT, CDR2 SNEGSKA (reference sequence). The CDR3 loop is CSARDPGGGYTF. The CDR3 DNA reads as TGCAGTGCTAGAGATCCGGGGGGAGGCTACACCTTC.

CDR3 sequence: CASSQGLGRIPEAFF. The CDR3 nucleotides read TGTGCCAGCAGTCAGGGTTTGGGTCGTATACCTGAAGCTTTCTTT. The genes are TRBV9 and TRBJ1-1; D perhaps matches TRBD1 (5 bases). Germline V gene sequence: CDR1 SGDLS, CDR2 YYNGEE. The V gene lost 5 bases and the J gene lost 6 bases, with 20 bases spanning the gap. The CDR3 is 15 residues long.

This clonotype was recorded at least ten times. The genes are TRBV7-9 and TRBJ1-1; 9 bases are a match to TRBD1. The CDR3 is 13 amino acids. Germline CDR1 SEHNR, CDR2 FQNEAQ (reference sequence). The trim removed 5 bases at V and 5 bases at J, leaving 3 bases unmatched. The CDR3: CASSTGGGTEAFF. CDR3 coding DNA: TGTGCCAGCAGCACAGGGGGCGGGACTGAAGCTTTCTTT.

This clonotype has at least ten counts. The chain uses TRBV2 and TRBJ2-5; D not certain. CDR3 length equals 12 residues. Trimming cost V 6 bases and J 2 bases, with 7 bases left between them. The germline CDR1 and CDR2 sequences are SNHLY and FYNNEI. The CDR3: CASRADQETQYF. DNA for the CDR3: TGTGCCAGCAGGGCAGATCAAGAGACCCAGTACTTC.

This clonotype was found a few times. CDR3 protein: CASSVGQYEKLFF. The CDR3 bases are TGTGCCAGCTCCGTCGGGCAGTATGAAAAACTGTTTTTT. The V gene is TRBV6-5, the J gene TRBJ1-4; D ambiguous. Germline-derived CDR1 and CDR2 are MNHEY and SVGAGI. The CDR3 contains 13 residues. Trimming shortened V by 8 bases and J by 6 bases, and 13 bases separated the two germline ends.